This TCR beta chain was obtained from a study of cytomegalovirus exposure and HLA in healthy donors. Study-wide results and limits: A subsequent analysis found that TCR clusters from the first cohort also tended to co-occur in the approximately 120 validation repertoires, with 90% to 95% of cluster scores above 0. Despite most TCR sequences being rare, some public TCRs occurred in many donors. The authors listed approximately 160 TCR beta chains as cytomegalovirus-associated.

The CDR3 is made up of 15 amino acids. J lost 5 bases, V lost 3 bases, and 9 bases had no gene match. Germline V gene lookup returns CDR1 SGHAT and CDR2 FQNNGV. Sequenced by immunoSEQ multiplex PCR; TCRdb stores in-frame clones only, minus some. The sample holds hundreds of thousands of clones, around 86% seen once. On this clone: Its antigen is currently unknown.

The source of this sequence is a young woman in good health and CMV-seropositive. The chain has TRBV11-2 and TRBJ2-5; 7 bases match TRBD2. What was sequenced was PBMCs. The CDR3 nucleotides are TGTGCCAGCAGCTTGAGATTGGGGGAGGGGGAGACCCAGTACTTC. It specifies CASSLRLGEGETQYF.